Detailed here is one TCR beta chain. The data originate from a study of blood T cell repertoires in COVID-19. Background on the study: COVID-19 samples collected from the United States, Italy and Spain covered acute and convalescent phases. PBMCs, B-cell-depleted T cells, or T cells provided the cDNA or gDNA that made up the material.

Germline V gives CDR1 MNHNY, CDR2 SVGAGI (reference sequence). The CDR3 contains 14 residues. V was trimmed by 2 bases and J by 0 bases, leaving 8 bases between them. Per the authors' pipeline: Estimates of nucleated cell counts were drawn from the amplification of reference gene primers. This table comes from immunoSEQ multiplex PCR, and its TCRdb copy is limited to in-frame clones, with some not included. The DNA was the basis for D and trimming; V, J and clone size are from that table. Seen here are about 190,000 clones, 84% observed once, and the top ten hold approximately 5.1%. The chain uses TRBV6-6 and TRBJ2-7; D remains ambiguous. The receptor was derived from an older woman with active or convalescent COVID-19. The sequenced sample consisted of peripheral blood. The CDR3 coding sequence is TGTGCCAGCAGTTACCAGGAAAGCTCCTACGAGCAGTACTTC. Its translation is CASSYQESSYEQYF.